This entry features one T cell receptor (beta chain) sequence. The source of the sample is a study of T cells of healthy individuals. TCRdb analysed the 5' RACE reads with MiXCR anew, one entry per CDR3 protein. The data hold about 63,000 distinct CDR3 sequences, with around 16% observed a single time. This CDR3 contains 14 residues. Germline V gene lookup returns CDR1 ENHRY and CDR2 SYGVKD. Trimming pared 3 bases from V and 5 bases from J, leaving 11 bases between. The V call is TRBV10-3, the J call TRBJ2-1; D is uncertain. The clonotype originates from a human donor in good health. Here the CDR3 DNA reads TGTGCCATCAGTGAATACGGTGGGGACAATGAGCAGTTCTTC. This gives the protein CAISEYGGDNEQFF.